This note documents a single T cell receptor (beta chain) sequence. The antigen it binds to is not known. Qualities for individual bases were not recorded, and no much larger clone is one base off. This entry comes from a study of long-term antiretroviral therapy in people with HIV (dated by TCRdb to between 2021 and 2023). About the study as a whole: The earliest samples were collected approximately a decade before the 2015 WHO recommendation for immediate ART, a period when ART was typically delayed until CD4 counts fell. No cross-contamination during QIAcube processing was shown when test extractions of a monoclonal T-cell line were performed alongside over 25 polyclonal samples. About 35% of the 30 participants with HIV were female. From 30 adults with confirmed HIV infection, the cohort provided approximately 210 cryopreserved PBMC samples, gathered serially across a mean of roughly 6 years (range 1-12). Whether ART initiation and durable HIV suppression were associated with changes in peripheral blood TRB repertoire composition and diversity was tested in a retrospective serial study. Findings and caveats that apply to the study as a whole: Unsorted PBMC were profiled instead of sorted CD4+ and CD8+ T cells because pre-ART samples had limited cell numbers. Because PBMC availability was limited, only the TCR beta chain was sequenced, with no alpha chain pairing. The samples were dated from the mid-2000s to the late 2010s, and the ART regimens that were used may be less effective than current ART regimens. Starting ART was linked to a significant rise in TRB diversity, yet even with long-term ART the diversity remained significantly lower than in transplant donor controls. HIV repertoires had narrower CDR3 length ranges than controls, and the network structure suggested an antigen-experienced repertoire that shifted only slightly toward naive after ART. Inferences about post-ART repertoire changes are limited because no data were available on ART adherence, viral resistance or therapy changes. Expanded TRB clones identified before ART initiation dominated the repertoire across all time points, though the dominance fluctuated and decreased in many PLHIV after ART.

To be included, a participant needed at least one PBMC sample from before ART initiation plus at least two post-ART samples. All participants with HIV were treated in the United States of America. Before DNA extraction, cryopreserved samples of roughly 0.85-11 million PBMC were thawed and then washed. At the time of the earliest PBMC sample, participants with HIV were aged between roughly 20 and 60 years. Each participant contributed PBMC samples from 1-4 timepoints before ART initiation and 2-8 timepoints after ART initiation, with a median of 7 samples. Serial HIV viral load, CD4+ T-cell count, ART history and demographic data were obtained for every participant. Genomic DNA was extracted from unsorted PBMC with a Qiagen kit on a QIAcube, with processing performed in batches of 12 samples. Sequencing of the TRB variable region was done with the immunoSEQ hsTCRB v3.0 assay at survey level resolution. TRB sequencing targeted a depth of roughly 35,000-55,000 T-cell genomes per sample. TRB libraries were pooled and sequenced on an Illumina MiSeq using a v3 150-cycle kit. From the authors' description of their analysis: Repertoire analysis was run in R within a reproducible Nextflow workflow that covered QC, data transformation and analysis. Custom analyses were implemented in LymphoSeq2, an R package for AIRR-Seq data exploration. A few samples that produced fewer than 5000 total TRB sequences were removed, so 190 or so HIV repertoires were analyzed. Of the approximately 190 retained HIV repertoires, over 55 were collected before and more than 120 after ART initiation. Repertoires were downsampled to 5000 TRB nucleotide sequences, with summary statistics averaged over 100 downsampling iterations. TRB sequences were retained for analysis only if CDR3 regions of at least seven amino acids were present. Two measures captured diversity: a Shannon entropy-derived clonality score and the Gini coefficient. Repertoire networks linked the top 5000 CDR3 amino acid sequences whenever two sequences differed by an edit distance of one. For TRB CDR3 amino acid sequences, antigen specificity groups and MHC restriction were predicted with GLIPH2. To flag known CMV, EBV, HIV or tissue antigen associations, CDR3 amino acid sequences were matched against VDJdb and McPAS-TCR. Pre-ART, post-ART and control groups were compared with Wilcoxon signed-rank tests and Holm-Bonferroni correction. The immuneACCESS repertoire file appears here via TCRdb, limited to in-frame rearrangements. These files lack a portion of the clones; in checked studies, under half of the deficit traces to unresolved V genes, and the cause of the others is not known. V, J and clone size are taken as reported in that table, and D and trimming were inferred from the DNA itself. The sample table shows 20,000 to 30,000 clones, and about 80% are seen once. Clones ranked in the top ten supply 5.5% of the sample.

The CDR3 starts with the cysteine, ends with the phenylalanine, and has 14 residues. Of the read, only the CDR3 DNA is kept; its 42 bases are in frame from base 1. V is pared back by 6 bases and J by 6 bases, with 17 bases lying between the germline termini. The germline V gene (reference sequence) yields LNHDA for CDR1 and SQIVND for CDR2. Sequencing used unsorted PBMCs, obtained 1.1 years before starting antiretroviral therapy. The V gene is TRBV19 and the J gene is TRBJ1-2, with the D gene uncertain. This sequence originates from a woman in her thirties with HIV. The sequenced DNA is TGTGCCAGTAGCCCGGGCACGGTGCGGGATGGCTACACCTTC. This codes for CASSPGTVRDGYTF.